Detailed here is one TCR beta chain. Trimming cost V 5 bases and J 2 bases; bases outside gene matches: 4. The CDR3 loop spans 14 amino acids. CDR1 is MDHEN, CDR2 SYDVKM, per germline. TCR beta libraries were built with iRepertoire HTBI primers and Arm-PCR of CDR3 regions. TCRdb independently ran MiXCR on the multiplex PCR reads; one entry per CDR3 protein. The table lists about 320,000 distinct CDR3 sequences, approximately 20% of them singletons. The sample is drawn from a study of regulatory T cells in long-lasting Graves disease. Noted time point: newly diagnosed GD, antithyroid drugs for less than 3 months. Following extraction of RNA from PBMCs, that RNA was used to make the TCR library.

The rearrangement joins TRBV28 to TRBJ2-7, with 9 bases lining up with TRBD2. The specimen comprised peripheral blood mononuclear cells (PBMCs), sampled at new diagnosis, from a patient treated with antithyroid drugs. The clonotype comes from a female donor with Graves disease. The CDR3 reads CASSSPSGTYEQYF. The CDR3 DNA reads TGTGCCAGCAGTAGCCCTAGCGGGACCTACGAGCAGTACTTC.